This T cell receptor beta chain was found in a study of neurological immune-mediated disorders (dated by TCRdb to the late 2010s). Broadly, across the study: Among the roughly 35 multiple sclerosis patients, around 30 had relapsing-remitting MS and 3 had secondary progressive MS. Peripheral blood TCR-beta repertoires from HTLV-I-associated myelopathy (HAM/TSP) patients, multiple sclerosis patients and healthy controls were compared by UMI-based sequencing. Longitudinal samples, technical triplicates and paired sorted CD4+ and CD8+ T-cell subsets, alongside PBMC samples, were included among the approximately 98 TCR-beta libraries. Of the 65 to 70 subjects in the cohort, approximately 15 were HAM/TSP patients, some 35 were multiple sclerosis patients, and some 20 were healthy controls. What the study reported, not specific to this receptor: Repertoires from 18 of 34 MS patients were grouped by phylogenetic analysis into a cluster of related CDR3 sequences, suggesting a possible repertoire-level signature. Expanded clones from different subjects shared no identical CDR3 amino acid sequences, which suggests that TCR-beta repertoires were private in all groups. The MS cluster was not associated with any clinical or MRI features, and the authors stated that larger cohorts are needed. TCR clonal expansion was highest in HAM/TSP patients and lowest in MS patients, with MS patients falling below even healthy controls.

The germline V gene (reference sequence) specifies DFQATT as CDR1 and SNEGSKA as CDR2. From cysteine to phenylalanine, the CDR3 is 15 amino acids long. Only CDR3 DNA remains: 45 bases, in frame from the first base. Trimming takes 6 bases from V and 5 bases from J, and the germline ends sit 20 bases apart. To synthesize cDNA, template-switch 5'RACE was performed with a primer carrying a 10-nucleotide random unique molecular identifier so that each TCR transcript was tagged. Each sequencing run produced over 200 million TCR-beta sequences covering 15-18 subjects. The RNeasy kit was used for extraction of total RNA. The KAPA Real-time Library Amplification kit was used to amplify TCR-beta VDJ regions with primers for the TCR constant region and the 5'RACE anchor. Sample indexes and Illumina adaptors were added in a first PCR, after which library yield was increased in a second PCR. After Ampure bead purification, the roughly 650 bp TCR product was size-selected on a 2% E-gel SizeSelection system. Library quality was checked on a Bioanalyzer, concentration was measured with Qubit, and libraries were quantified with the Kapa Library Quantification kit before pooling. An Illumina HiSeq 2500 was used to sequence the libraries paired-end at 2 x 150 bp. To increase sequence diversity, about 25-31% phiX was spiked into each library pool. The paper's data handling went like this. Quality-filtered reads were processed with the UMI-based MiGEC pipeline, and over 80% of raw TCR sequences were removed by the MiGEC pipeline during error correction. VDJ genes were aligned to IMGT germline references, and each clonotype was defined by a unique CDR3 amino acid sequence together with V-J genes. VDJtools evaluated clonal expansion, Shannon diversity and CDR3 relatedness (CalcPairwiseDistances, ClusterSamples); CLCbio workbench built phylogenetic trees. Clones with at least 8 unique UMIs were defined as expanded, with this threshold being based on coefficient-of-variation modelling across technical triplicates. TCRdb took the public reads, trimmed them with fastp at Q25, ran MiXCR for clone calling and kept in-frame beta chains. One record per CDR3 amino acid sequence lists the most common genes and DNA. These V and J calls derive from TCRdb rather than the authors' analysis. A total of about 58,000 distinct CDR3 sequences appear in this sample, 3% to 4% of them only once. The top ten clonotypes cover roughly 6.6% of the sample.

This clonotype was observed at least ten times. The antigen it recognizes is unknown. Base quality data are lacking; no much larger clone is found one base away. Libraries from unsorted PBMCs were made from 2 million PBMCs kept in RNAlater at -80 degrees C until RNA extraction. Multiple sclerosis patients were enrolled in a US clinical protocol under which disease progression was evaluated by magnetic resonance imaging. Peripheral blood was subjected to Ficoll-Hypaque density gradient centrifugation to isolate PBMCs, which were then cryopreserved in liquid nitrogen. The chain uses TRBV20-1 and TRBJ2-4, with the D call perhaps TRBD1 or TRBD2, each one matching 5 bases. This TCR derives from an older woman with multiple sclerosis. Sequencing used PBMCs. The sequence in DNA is TGCAGTGCCACCCCGGGGCAGGGACCCCAAAACATTCAGTACTTC. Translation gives CSATPGQGPQNIQYF.